This T cell receptor (beta chain) was sequenced in a study of post-analysis software for immune sequencing data. About the research overall: Patients with relapsing-remitting, secondary progressive and progressive-relapsing multiple sclerosis courses were all represented. Study-level results: Among roughly five TRBV segments more frequent in patients than controls were TRBV5-6, TRBV5-1 and TRBV20-1. Analysis by F measure revealed that same-batch samples clustered strongly together. Significantly decreased normalized Chao1 diversity was recorded for multiple sclerosis patients relative to controls.

Unique molecular identifiers were built into the TCR beta cDNA libraries. There were roughly 0.95 to 10 million T cells, and around 460,000 cDNA molecules came from them. Using its own MiXCR run on the PCR reads, TCRdb lists one record per CDR3 protein. The sample holds roughly 580,000 distinct CDR3 sequences, roughly 40% seen once. Germline V gene lookup returns CDR1 SGHAT and CDR2 FQNNGV. Between the trimmed V and J ends, which lost 3 bases and 6 bases, there was a span of 10 bases. The CDR3 extends over 13 amino acids. Details on this clonotype: Antigen: not known.

J is TRBJ2-3 and V is TRBV11-2; D might be TRBD1 (5 bases). The specimen was blood. The sequence was obtained from a girl aged 5-17 years with multiple sclerosis. The CDR3 DNA sequence: TGTGCCAGCAGCTTCTGGGGCCTCGATACGCAGTATTTT. It is translated as CASSFWGLDTQYF.